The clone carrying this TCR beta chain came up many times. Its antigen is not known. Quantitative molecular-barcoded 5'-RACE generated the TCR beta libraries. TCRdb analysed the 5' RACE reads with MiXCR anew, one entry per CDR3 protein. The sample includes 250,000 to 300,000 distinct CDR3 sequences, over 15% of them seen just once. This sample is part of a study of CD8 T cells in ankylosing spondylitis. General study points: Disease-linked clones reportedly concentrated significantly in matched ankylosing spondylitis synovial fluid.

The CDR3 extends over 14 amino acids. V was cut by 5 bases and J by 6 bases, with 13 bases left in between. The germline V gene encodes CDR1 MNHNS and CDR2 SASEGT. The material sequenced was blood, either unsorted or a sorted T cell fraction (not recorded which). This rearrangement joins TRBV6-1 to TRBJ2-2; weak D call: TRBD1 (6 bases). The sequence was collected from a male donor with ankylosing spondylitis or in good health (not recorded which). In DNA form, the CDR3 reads TGTGCCAGCAGTACCGGGACATTCTCCGGGGAGCTGTTTTTT. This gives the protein CASSTGTFSGELFF.